These T cell receptor beta chains were read from a single sample in a study of T-cell reconstitution after alpha-beta-depleted transplantation in children. TCRdb passed the PCR reads through MiXCR, listing each CDR3 protein once. The sample consists of roughly 300,000 distinct CDR3 sequences, 10% to 13% of them appearing once. The sequences come from PBMCs from the stem cell graft donor, collected from the stem cell graft. Receptors originate from a human donor who donated a stem cell graft to a child with acute lymphoblastic leukemia. Both conserved end residues are part of each CDR3.

V | CDR3
TRBV29-1 | CAIFTGELFF
TRBV5-1 | CASSLSRVGETQYF
TRBV15 | CATSRDLRGNQPQHF
TRBV3-1 | CASSQRGTSGYEQYF
TRBV7-9 | CASSPQDRGITEAFF
TRBV7-2 | CASSPWGGPLNTQYF
TRBV7-6 | CASSLVLTTGELFF
TRBV20-1 | CSAAGWISPLHF
TRBV28 | CASREPGRTDTQYF
TRBV28 | CASSSRTGTEYF
TRBV12-3/TRBV12-4 | CASSFDTSGKETQYF
TRBV10-3 | CAISEGQSGNTIYF
TRBV11-2 | CASSFSASGRQRTDTQYF
TRBV5-1 | CASSPDWSPYNEQFF
TRBV6-2/TRBV6-3 | CASSYFQGSYNEQFF
TRBV7-2 | CASSLPTSGRQFF
TRBV7-3 | CASSPSPHLSSYNEQFF
TRBV5-1 | CASSLGDQGRSTPQHF
TRBV28 | CASSRIAGVTGELFF
TRBV6-2/TRBV6-3 | CASRPREQGKRKTEAFF
TRBV3-1 | CASSHGKSTDTQYF
TRBV3-1 | CASSQIPGLAGLNEQFF
TRBV20-1 | CSAIKGAETQYF
TRBV4-3 | CASSRGATNTGELFF
TRBV5-1 | CASSLGGLAGEQFF
TRBV10-3 | CAISDPTSVDNEQFF
TRBV7-8 | CASSLLEGNYGYTF
TRBV19 | CTSSPGFNIQYF
TRBV5-6 | CASSSDITTEAFF
TRBV20-1 | CSAKDESSYNEQFF
TRBV5-1 | CASSSTGFWYF
TRBV27 | CASSYQGSYEQYF
TRBV7-2 | CASSLRLAGEQYF
TRBV3-1 | CASSLKIKNEQFF
TRBV12-3/TRBV12-4 | CASNRDRLLNYGYTF
TRBV7-8 | CASSSASRNTTNEKLFF
TRBV6-2/TRBV6-3 | CASKPGQGAYEQYF
TRBV12-3/TRBV12-4 | CASSRTEETQYF
TRBV5-1 | CASSPTTGPGELFF
TRBV4-1 | CASSRQTGPNTGELFF
TRBV5-4 | CASSLAARSNYGYTF